These 4 T cell receptor beta chains share one sample of origin, sequenced in a study of CD8 T cells in ankylosing spondylitis. General study findings and limits: Blood from ankylosing spondylitis patients appeared to carry a characteristic roughly 8-variant TCR beta motif.

TCRdb analysed the 5' RACE reads with MiXCR anew, one entry per CDR3 protein. The sample yields 400,000 to 450,000 distinct CDR3 sequences, roughly 15% seen once. For these TCRs, the target antigens are not known. Source material: blood, either unsorted or a sorted T cell fraction (not recorded which). The receptors derive from a male donor with ankylosing spondylitis.

The chain carries TRBV25-1 and TRBJ2-1, with D possibly matching TRBD1 (5 bases). V was clipped by 5 bases and J by 3 bases, with 8 bases between them. Germline CDR1 and CDR2: MGHDK and SYGVNS. The CDR3 length is 13 residues. The CDR3 is CASSQGFYNEQFF. CDR3 sequence (DNA): TGTGCCAGCAGTCAGGGATTCTACAATGAGCAGTTCTTC.

This clonotype was observed many times. This chain links TRBV6-1 with TRBJ1-2; 9 nucleotides agree with TRBD1. Trimming at V came to 6 bases and at J to 2 bases, leaving 7 bases not matched to a gene. CDR1 and CDR2 from the germline V gene are MNHNS and SASEGT. This CDR3 contains 15 residues. CDR3 sequence reads: CASSPTGTGNYGYTF. Here the CDR3 DNA reads TGTGCCAGCAGCCCTACCGGGACAGGGAACTATGGCTACACCTTC.

The chain joins TRBV20-1 to TRBJ1-1; 10 positions agree with TRBD1. This CDR3 is built from 19 residues. V gave up 5 bases and J gave up 5 bases; unmatched junction bases: 23. Germline loops: CDR1 DFQATT, CDR2 SNEGSKA (reference sequence). The CDR3 is CSAEPPQRTLRQGATEAFF. The CDR3 DNA follows: TGCAGTGCTGAACCCCCCCAGAGGACGTTGCGACAGGGGGCGACTGAAGCTTTCTTT.

Only a few counts were recorded for this clonotype. This sequence joins TRBV10-3 and TRBJ2-2; 11 bases are a match to TRBD2. The germline V gene has CDR1 ENHRY and CDR2 SYGVKD. The V and J ends lost 3 bases and 6 bases, in that order; junction bases with no gene match: 3. The CDR3 covers 15 residues. The CDR3, as DNA: TGTGCCATCAGTGACTCTAGCGGGAGGCCCGGGGAGCTGTTTTTT. Translating it yields CAISDSSGRPGELFF.